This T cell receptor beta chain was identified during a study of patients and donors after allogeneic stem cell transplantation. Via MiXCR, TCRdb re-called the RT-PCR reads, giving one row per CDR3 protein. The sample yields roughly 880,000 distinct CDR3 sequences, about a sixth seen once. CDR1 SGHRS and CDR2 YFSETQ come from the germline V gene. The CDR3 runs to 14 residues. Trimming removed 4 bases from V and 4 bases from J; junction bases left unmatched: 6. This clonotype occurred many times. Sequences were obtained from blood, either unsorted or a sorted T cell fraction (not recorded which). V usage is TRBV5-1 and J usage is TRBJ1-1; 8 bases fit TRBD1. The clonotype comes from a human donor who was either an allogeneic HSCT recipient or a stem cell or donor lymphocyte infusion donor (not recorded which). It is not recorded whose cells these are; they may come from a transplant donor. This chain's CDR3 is CASSRTGGSTEAFF. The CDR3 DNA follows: TGCGCCAGCAGCAGAACAGGGGGAAGCACTGAAGCTTTCTTT. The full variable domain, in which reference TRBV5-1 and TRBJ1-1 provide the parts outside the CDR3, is KAGVTQTPRYLIKTRGQQVTLSCSPISGHRSVSWYQQTPGQGLQFLFEYFSETQRNKGNFPGRFSGRQFSNSRSEMNVSTLELGDSALYLCASSRTGGSTEAFFGQGTRLTVV.